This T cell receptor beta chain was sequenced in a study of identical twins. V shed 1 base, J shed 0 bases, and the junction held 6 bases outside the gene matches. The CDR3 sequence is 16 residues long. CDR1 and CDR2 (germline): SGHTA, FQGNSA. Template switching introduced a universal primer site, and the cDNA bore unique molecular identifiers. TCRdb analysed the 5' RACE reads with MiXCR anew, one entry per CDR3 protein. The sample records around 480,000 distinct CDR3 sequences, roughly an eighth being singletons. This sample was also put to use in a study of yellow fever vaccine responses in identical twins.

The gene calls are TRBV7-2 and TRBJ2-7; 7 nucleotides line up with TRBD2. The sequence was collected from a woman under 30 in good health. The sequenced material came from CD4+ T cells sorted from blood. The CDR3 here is CASSLVWEGPSYEQYF. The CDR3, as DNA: TGTGCCAGCAGCTTAGTCTGGGAGGGCCCCTCCTACGAGCAGTACTTC.